This TCR beta chain was captured by sequencing in a study of OX40 agonist ivuxolimab in advanced cancers. About the study: Patients got intravenous ivuxolimab at 0.01 to 10 mg/kg every 2 weeks. Notes on the study in general: Among T cells, CD8+ cells averaged more expanded clones than CD4+ cells.

TCRdb keeps only in-frame clones here, not all; method: immunoSEQ multiplex PCR. The sample carries about 20,000 clones, 83% recorded once. Blood samples were obtained at baseline, cycle 4 day 1, and cycle 7 day 1. The CDR3 runs 15 residues. Between the trimmed V and J ends, which lost 3 bases and 3 bases, there was a span of 15 bases. CDR1 and CDR2 from the germline V gene are KGHSH and LQKENI. Details on this clone: Its target is unknown.

The TCR originated in an adult with an advanced solid tumor such as melanoma, head and neck, liver or kidney cancer. The chain has TRBV18 and TRBJ2-7; D gene unclear. Here the sequenced sample was CD4+ or CD8+ T cells sorted from blood, taken in a trial of the OX40 agonist ivuxolimab. The CDR3 loop is CASSPMKLEDYEQYF. The CDR3 nucleotides read TGTGCCAGCTCACCCATGAAATTGGAAGACTACGAGCAGTACTTC.